This T cell receptor (beta chain) is drawn from a study of T cell responses to AZD1222 COVID-19 vaccine. This CDR3 comprises 15 residues. CDR1 and CDR2 from the germline V gene are SNHLY and FYNNEI. Trimming took off 7 bases at V and 5 bases at J, with 21 bases between the two ends. General study results and limits: Donors, mostly white British, included more females; clonal diversity was possibly underestimated. Baseline testing showed seropositivity in only a handful of AZD1222 recipients. Reportedly, nearly half of unique spike TCRs recognized epitopes outside B.1.351/B.1.1.7 mutations. The study sampled repertoires only after the peak T cell response.

TCRdb keeps only in-frame clones here, not all; method: immunoSEQ multiplex PCR. Of 90,000 to 120,000 clones detected, 80% to 90% appear once; the ten largest clones hold under 7%. A word on this clone: Its specificity is unknown.

The gene calls are TRBV2 and TRBJ2-7, with D possibly TRBD1 on 6 matching bases. The receptor's source is an adult in good health. The input for sequencing was peripheral blood, taken on day 0 of AZD1222 vaccination. CDR3 bases: TGTGCCAGCATACATACCAGGGGTGGATTGAACGAGCAGTACTTC. Its protein product is CASIHTRGGLNEQYF.